This TCR beta chain was obtained from a study of tumour-infiltrating T cells in Burkitt lymphoma. Overall study context: Productive clonality predicted overall and progression-free survival.

CDR3 size: 14 residues. Germline lookup yields CDR1 WNHNN and CDR2 SYGVQD (reference sequence). V dropped 3 bases and J dropped 2 bases, with 9 bases sitting between them. Sequencing used immunoSEQ multiplex PCR; TCRdb keeps in-frame clones, though not all of them. The sample carries 15,000 to 20,000 clones, roughly 80% recorded once. This clone was detected a few times. This receptor was taken from a human donor with diffuse large B-cell lymphoma. This chain connects TRBV10-1 to TRBJ2-3; weak D call: TRBD2 (5 bases). Material for sequencing was tumor tissue. CDR3 DNA: TGCGCCAGCAGTGACCGGGAAACCACAGATACGCAGTATTTT. It encodes CASSDRETTDTQYF.